The 19 T cell receptor beta chains presented below share a single source sample, sequenced in a study of blood T cell repertoires in COVID-19. The table came from immunoSEQ multiplex PCR; TCRdb's copy has only in-frame clones and leaves some out. The table shows a few hundred thousand clones, with 84% occurring only once. The sample taken for sequencing was PBMCs or T cells enriched from blood (not recorded which). All receptors derive from a middle-aged woman who had recovered from COVID-19.

This rearrangement joins TRBV6-5 to TRBJ1-3; 10 bases match TRBD1. CDR1 and CDR2 from the germline V gene are MNHEY and SVGAGI. Trimming removed 7 bases from V and 2 bases from J; junction bases left unmatched: 5. The CDR3 is 15 amino acids. This CDR3 reads CASTRGTGAGNTIYF. CDR3 sequence (DNA): TGTGCCAGCACCCGAGGGACAGGGGCTGGAAACACCATATATTTT.

The rearrangement uses TRBV5-5 and TRBJ1-4, with 10 bases lining up with TRBD1. V lost 3 bases and J lost 2; bases outside the gene matches: 13. The CDR3 runs 19 residues. Looked up from germline, CDR1 is SGHKS and CDR2 is YYEKEE (reference sequence). In DNA, the CDR3 is TGTGCCAGCAGCTCCGACCGGGACAGGGGTTTTTCGACTAATGAAAAACTGTTTTTT. It is translated as CASSSDRDRGFSTNEKLFF.

The chain has TRBV9 and TRBJ1-1, with 9 bases matching TRBD1. Germline CDR1 SGDLS, CDR2 YYNGEE. V was pared by 4 bases and J by 0 bases, with 7 bases of the junction left unmatched. CDR3 length: 16 amino acids. In DNA form, the CDR3 reads TGTGCCAGCAGCCCGCGGACAGGGGCTCTGAACACTGAAGCTTTCTTT. This translates into CASSPRTGALNTEAFF.

The chain is built from TRBV7-2 and TRBJ2-3; no clear D gene. The CDR3 has 13 amino acids. CDR1 and CDR2 from the germline V gene are SGHTA and FQGNSA. V shed 0 bases and J shed 5 bases, with 6 bases lying between them. The CDR3 nucleotides read TGTGCCAGCAGCTTAGCCGCAGAAGATACGCAGTATTTT. Amino acid sequence: CASSLAAEDTQYF.

The chain couples TRBV9 to TRBJ2-2; D is possibly TRBD2 (5 bases). The CDR3 consists of 11 residues. Trimming took 6 bases from V and 7 from J, leaving 7 bases between them. CDR1 and CDR2 from the germline V gene are SGDLS and YYNGEE. This CDR3 reads CASKADGELFF. For the CDR3, the DNA is TGTGCCAGCAAAGCGGACGGGGAGCTGTTTTTT.

The rearrangement uses TRBV2 and TRBJ2-1, with D unclear. The CDR3 is 14 residues long. Germline CDR1 is SNHLY and CDR2 is FYNNEI. V gave up 3 bases and J gave up 0 bases, with 6 bases separating them. For the CDR3, the DNA is TGTGCCAGCAGTGAGACTTTCTCCTACAATGAGCAGTTCTTC. Protein product: CASSETFSYNEQFF.

V and J are TRBV10-3 and TRBJ1-5; D is unclear. Looked up from germline, CDR1 is ENHRY and CDR2 is SYGVKD. The CDR3 is 14 residues long. Trimming took 3 bases from V and 7 from J, leaving 13 bases between them. For the CDR3, the DNA is TGTGCCATCAGTGATGGGCAGGAAGGACAGCCCCAGCATTTT. This codes for CAISDGQEGQPQHF.

The rearrangement links TRBV5-1 to TRBJ1-1; 11 bases are shared with TRBD1. CDR1 is SGHRS, CDR2 YFSETQ, per germline. The CDR3 is 18 amino acids. The J segment lost 5 bases and the V segment lost 2 bases, leaving 14 bases of the junction unmatched. The CDR3 region is CASSFSLGQGALGTEAFF. CDR3 coding DNA: TGCGCCAGCAGCTTTTCATTAGGACAGGGGGCGCTCGGGACTGAAGCTTTCTTT.

The V gene is TRBV10-3, the J gene TRBJ2-7, with TRBD1 matching over 9 bases. This CDR3 spans 14 amino acids. The V gene end was trimmed by 3 bases and the J gene end by 6 bases; junction bases not matched to a gene: 6. Germline V lookup: CDR1 ENHRY, CDR2 SYGVKD. CDR3 bases: TGTGCCATCAGTGAAGTCACAGGGGGCGGCGAGCAGTACGTC. Translation: CAISEVTGGGEQYV.

The rearrangement links TRBV5-1 to TRBJ2-1, with TRBD2 identical over 15 bases. The J segment lost 6 bases and the V segment lost 4 bases, leaving 11 bases of the junction unmatched. This CDR3 is 18 amino acids long. CDR1 is SGHRS, CDR2 YFSETQ, per germline. In DNA, the CDR3 is TGCGCCAGCAGCGATTGGACTAGCGGGAGGGCCGAGAGCAATGAGCAGTTCTTC. This codes for CASSDWTSGRAESNEQFF.

V usage is TRBV6-2 or TRBV6-3 and J usage is TRBJ2-5; 8 bases map to TRBD2. The V gene's germline CDR1 is MNHEY and CDR2 SVGEGT. There are 14 residues in the CDR3. The V and J ends lost 6 bases and 2 bases, in that order; junction bases with no gene match: 5. The CDR3 nucleotides read TGTGCCAGCAGCCAGACTAGCGCTCAAGAGACCCAGTACTTC. Its translation is CASSQTSAQETQYF.

This chain joins TRBV28 and TRBJ1-5; no clear D gene. Germline CDR1 reads MDHEN; CDR2 reads SYDVKM. The ends were cut back, 6 bases at V and 5 bases at J, with 20 bases in the middle. The CDR3 has 16 residues. Written as DNA, the CDR3 is TGTGCCAGCAGCACCAGACTCGGGTTAGGCGATCAGCCCCAGCATTTT. As protein: CASSTRLGLGDQPQHF.

The chain uses TRBV7-9 and TRBJ1-5; TRBD1 aligns across 10 bases. The CDR3 is made up of 15 amino acids. CDR1 and CDR2 from the germline V gene are SEHNR and FQNEAQ (reference sequence). V was clipped by 4 bases and J by 6 bases; unmatched bases: 6. The CDR3 nucleotides are TGTGCCAGCAGCTCCAACCGGGACAGGGGTCAGCCCCAGCATTTT. Its protein is CASSSNRDRGQPQHF.

The chain is built from TRBV24-1 and TRBJ2-1; 8 bases are a match to TRBD1. Germline values: CDR1 KGHDR, CDR2 SFDVKD. With V trimmed by 10 bases and J by 10 bases, 8 bases remained unmatched. The CDR3 spans 12 residues. In DNA, the CDR3 is TGTGCCACTGGACAGGGATGGGACGAGCAGTTCTTC. As protein: CATGQGWDEQFF.

The gene calls are TRBV12-5 and TRBJ2-4; 10 bases align to TRBD1. CDR1 is LGHNT, CDR2 FRNRAP, per germline. The V and J ends lost 0 bases and 4 bases, in that order; junction bases with no gene match: 12. The CDR3 covers 19 residues. The CDR3 protein is CASGLVLWGDRGRKNIQYF. CDR3 nucleotide sequence: TGTGCTAGTGGTTTGGTACTCTGGGGCGACAGGGGGCGAAAAAACATTCAGTACTTC.

The gene calls are TRBV14 and TRBJ1-1; D perhaps matches TRBD1 (5 bases). V was clipped by 1 base and J by 4 bases, with 13 bases between them. Germline V gene data show CDR1 as SGHDN and CDR2 as FVKESK. The CDR3 totals 15 residues. The CDR3 DNA sequence: TGTGCCAGCAGCCAAGGTCAGGGATGGGTCACTGAAGCTTTCTTT. Translation: CASSQGQGWVTEAFF.

The chain employs TRBV27 and TRBJ1-4; 12 bases align to TRBD1. The CDR3 has 15 residues. Trimming took 2 bases from V and 8 from J; bases not matched to a gene: 3. The germline V gene has CDR1 MNHEY and CDR2 SMNVEV (reference sequence). The CDR3 loop is CASSLGGTGGEKLFF. As DNA, the CDR3 is TGTGCCAGCAGTTTAGGGGGGACAGGGGGCGAAAAACTGTTTTTT.

J is TRBJ2-3 and V is TRBV12-5; 7 bases match TRBD1. This CDR3 has 14 amino acids. Germline loops: CDR1 LGHNT, CDR2 FRNRAP. Trimming at V came to 10 bases and at J to 2 bases, leaving 9 bases not matched to a gene. CDR3 protein: CATLRQGVTDTQYF. The CDR3 coding sequence is TGTGCTACTCTACGGCAGGGGGTCACAGATACGCAGTATTTT.

The V gene is TRBV5-1, the J gene TRBJ1-1, with D tentatively TRBD1 (5 bases). V dropped 1 base and J dropped 4 bases, with 14 bases sitting between them. The V gene's germline CDR1 is SGHRS and CDR2 YFSETQ. The CDR3 contains 15 residues. CDR3 residues: CASSLLAAGGTEAFF. For the CDR3, the DNA is TGCGCCAGCAGCTTGTTGGCAGCGGGGGGCACTGAAGCTTTCTTT.